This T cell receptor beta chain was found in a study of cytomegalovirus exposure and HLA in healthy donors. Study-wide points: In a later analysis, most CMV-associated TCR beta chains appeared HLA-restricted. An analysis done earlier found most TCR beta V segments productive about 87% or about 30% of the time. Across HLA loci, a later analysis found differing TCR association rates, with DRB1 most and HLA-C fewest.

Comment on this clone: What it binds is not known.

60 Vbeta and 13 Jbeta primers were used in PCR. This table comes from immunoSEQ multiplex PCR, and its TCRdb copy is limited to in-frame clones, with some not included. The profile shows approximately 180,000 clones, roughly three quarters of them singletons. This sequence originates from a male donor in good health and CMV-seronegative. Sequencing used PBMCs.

CDR3 DNA: TGTGCCAGTATTAGCGGGGATTCCTACAATGAGCAGTTCTTC. Translating gives CASISGDSYNEQFF. The chain links TRBV19 to TRBJ2-1; the match to TRBD2 covers 8 bases. Germline lookup yields CDR1 LNHDA and CDR2 SQIVND (reference sequence). The CDR3 is 14 amino acids. Trimming removed 7 bases from V and 1 base from J; junction bases left unmatched: 3.